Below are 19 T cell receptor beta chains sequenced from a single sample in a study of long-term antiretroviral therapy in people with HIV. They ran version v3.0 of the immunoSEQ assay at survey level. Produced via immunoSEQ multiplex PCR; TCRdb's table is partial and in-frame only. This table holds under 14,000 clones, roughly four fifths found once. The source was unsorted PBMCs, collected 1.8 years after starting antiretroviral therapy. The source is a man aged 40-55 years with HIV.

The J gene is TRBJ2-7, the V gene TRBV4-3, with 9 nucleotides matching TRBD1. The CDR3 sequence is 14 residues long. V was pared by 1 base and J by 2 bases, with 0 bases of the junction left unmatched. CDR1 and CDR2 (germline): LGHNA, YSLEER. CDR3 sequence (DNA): TGCGCCAGCAGCCAAGGACAGGGGGCCTACGAGCAGTACTTC. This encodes CASSQGQGAYEQYF.

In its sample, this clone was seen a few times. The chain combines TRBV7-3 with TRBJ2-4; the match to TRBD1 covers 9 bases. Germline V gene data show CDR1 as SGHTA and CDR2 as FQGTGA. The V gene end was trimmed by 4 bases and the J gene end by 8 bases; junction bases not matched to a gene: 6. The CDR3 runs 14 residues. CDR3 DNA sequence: TGTGCCAGCAGCTCCCGGGGACAGGGTGACATTCAGTACTTC. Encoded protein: CASSSRGQGDIQYF.

CDR3 nucleotide sequence: TGTGCCAGCAGTTACTCAGGGCTAGGCGAAGAGACCCAGTACTTC. Translating gives CASSYSGLGEETQYF. The chain couples TRBV6-5 to TRBJ2-5, with D unresolved. The germline V gene has CDR1 MNHEY and CDR2 SVGAGI. The CDR3 contains 15 residues. V was shortened by 0 bases and J by 3 bases, with 11 bases between the two germline ends.

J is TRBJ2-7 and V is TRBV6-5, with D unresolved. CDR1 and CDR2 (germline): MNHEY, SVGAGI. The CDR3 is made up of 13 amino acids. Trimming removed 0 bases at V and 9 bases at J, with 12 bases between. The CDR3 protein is CASSYSGSDGQYF. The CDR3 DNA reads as TGTGCCAGCAGTTACTCGGGGTCGGACGGGCAGTACTTC.

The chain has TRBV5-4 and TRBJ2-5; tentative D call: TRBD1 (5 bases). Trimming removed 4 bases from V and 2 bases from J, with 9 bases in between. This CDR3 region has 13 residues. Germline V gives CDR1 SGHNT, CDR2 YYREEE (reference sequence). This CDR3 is CASSQGSQETQYF. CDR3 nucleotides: TGTGCCAGCAGCCAGGGATCTCAAGAGACCCAGTACTTC.

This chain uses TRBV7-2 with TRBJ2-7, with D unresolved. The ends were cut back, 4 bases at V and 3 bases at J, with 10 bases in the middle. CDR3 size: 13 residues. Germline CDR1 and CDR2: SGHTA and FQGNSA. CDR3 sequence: CASSSMVRYEQYF. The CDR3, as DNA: TGTGCCAGCAGCTCGATGGTTCGCTACGAGCAGTACTTC.

The CDR3 loop reads CASNLGVGTEAFF. CDR3 in DNA: TGTGCCAGCAACCTGGGAGTCGGAACTGAAGCTTTCTTT. This chain joins TRBV6-6 and TRBJ1-1; D unclear. The CDR3 has 13 amino acids. The V end lost 7 bases, the J end lost 5 bases, and 14 bases lay between the germline ends. From germline, CDR1 is MNHNY and CDR2 SVGAGI (reference sequence).

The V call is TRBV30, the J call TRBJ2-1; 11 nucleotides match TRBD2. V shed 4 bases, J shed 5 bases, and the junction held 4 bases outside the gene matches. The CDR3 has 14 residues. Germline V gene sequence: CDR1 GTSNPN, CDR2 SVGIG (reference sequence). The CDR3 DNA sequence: TGTGCCTGGACACTAGCGGGAGTTGACAATGAGCAGTTCTTC. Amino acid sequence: CAWTLAGVDNEQFF.

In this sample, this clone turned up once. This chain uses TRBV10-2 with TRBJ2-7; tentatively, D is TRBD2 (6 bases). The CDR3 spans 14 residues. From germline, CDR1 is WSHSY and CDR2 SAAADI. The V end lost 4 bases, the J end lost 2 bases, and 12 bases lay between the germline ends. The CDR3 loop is CASSAGVIAYEQYF. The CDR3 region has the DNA TGCGCCAGCAGTGCGGGAGTTATCGCCTACGAGCAGTACTTC.

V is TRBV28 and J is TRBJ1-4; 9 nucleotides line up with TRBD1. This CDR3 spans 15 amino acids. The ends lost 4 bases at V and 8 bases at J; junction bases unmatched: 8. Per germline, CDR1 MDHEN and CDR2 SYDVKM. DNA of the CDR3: TGTGCCAGCAGTTCCCCCGGGACAGGGCGAGAAAAACTGTTTTTT. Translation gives CASSSPGTGREKLFF.

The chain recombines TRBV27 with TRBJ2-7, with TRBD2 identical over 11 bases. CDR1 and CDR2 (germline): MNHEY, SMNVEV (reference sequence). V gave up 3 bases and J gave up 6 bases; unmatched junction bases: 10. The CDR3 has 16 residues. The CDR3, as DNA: TGTGCCAGCAGTTTCTCCACTAGCGGGAGAGGACGCGAGCAGTACTTC. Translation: CASSFSTSGRGREQYF.

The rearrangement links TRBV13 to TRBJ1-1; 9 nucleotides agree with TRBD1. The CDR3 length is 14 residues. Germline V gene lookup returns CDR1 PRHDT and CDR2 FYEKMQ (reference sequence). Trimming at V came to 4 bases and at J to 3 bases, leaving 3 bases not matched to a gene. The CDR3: CASSYGQGYTEAFF. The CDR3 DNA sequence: TGTGCCAGCAGCTACGGACAGGGGTACACTGAAGCTTTCTTT. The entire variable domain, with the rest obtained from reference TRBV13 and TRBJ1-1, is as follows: AAGVIQSPRHLIKEKRETATLKCYPIPRHDTVYWYQQGPGQDPQFLISFYEKMQSDKGSIPDRFSAQQFSDYHSELNMSSLELGDSALYFCASSYGQGYTEAFFGQGTRLTVV.

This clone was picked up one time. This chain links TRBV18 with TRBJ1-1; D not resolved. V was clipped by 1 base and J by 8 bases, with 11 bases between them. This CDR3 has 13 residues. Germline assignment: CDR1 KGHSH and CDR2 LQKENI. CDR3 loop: CASSPRFDNEAFF. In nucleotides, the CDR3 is TGTGCCAGCTCACCACGCTTTGACAACGAAGCTTTCTTT.

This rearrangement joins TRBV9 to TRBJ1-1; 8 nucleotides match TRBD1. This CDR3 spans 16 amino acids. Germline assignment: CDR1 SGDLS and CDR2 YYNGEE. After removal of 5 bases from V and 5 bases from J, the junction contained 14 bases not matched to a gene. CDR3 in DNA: TGTGCCAGCAGTATCGAGGCAGGGGGCGGAGGGACTGAAGCTTTCTTT. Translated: CASSIEAGGGGTEAFF.

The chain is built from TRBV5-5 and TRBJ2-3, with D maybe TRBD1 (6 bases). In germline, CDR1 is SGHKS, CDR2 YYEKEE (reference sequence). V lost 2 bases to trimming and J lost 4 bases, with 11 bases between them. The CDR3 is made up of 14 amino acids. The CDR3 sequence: CASSFGRGSDTQYF. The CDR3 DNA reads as TGTGCCAGCAGCTTTGGCAGGGGATCAGATACGCAGTATTTT.

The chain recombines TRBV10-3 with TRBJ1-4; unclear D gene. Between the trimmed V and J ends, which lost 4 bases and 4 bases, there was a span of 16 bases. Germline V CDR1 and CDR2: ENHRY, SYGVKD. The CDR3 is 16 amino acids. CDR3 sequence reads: CAISGRGPQRNEKLFF. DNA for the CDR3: TGTGCCATCAGTGGACGTGGGCCACAGCGTAATGAAAAACTGTTTTTT.

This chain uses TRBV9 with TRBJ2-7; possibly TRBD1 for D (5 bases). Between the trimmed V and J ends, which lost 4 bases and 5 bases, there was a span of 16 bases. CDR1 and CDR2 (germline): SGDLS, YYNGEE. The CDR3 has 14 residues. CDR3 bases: TGTGCCAGCAGCTCGAGAGGAAGGGGAAACGAGCAGTACTTC. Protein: CASSSRGRGNEQYF. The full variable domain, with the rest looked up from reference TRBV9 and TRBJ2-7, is DSGVTQTPKHLITATGQRVTLRCSPRSGDLSVYWYQQSLDQGLQFLIQYYNGEERAKGNILERFSAQQFPDLHSELNLSSLELGDSALYFCASSSRGRGNEQYFGPGTRLTVT.

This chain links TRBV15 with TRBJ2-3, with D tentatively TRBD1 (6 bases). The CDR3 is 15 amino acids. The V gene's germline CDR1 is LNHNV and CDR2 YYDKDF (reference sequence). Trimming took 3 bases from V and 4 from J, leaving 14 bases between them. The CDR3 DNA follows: TGTGCCACCAGCAGCAACAGGGTCATGGCAGATACGCAGTATTTT. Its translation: CATSSNRVMADTQYF.

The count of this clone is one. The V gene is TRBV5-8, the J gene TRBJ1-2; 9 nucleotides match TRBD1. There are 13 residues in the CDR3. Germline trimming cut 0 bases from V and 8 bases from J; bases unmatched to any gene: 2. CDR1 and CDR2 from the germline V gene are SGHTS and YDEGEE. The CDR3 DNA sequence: TGTGCCAGCAGCTTGGTAGGACAGGGGGGCTACACCTTC. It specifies CASSLVGQGGYTF.